The 32 T cell receptor beta chains given below trace back to one sample, sequenced in a study of cytomegalovirus exposure and HLA in healthy donors. Using immunoSEQ multiplex PCR, the repertoire was profiled, and TCRdb retains in-frame clones only, with some absent. The sample shows 190,000 or so clones, about four fifths of them seen only once. The sequencing sample was made of PBMCs. The receptors stem from a woman between 18 and 29 years old in good health and CMV-seropositive.

As regards this clone: One end of the junction fails to match germline, which may point to a read error. The CDR3 DNA is TGTGCTAGTGGTACCTCCGGGACTGAGGCTTTCTTT. It specifies CASGTSGTEAFF. This rearrangement joins TRBV12-5 to TRBJ1-1, with D possibly matching TRBD1 (5 bases). The CDR3 loop spans 12 amino acids. Germline-derived CDR1 and CDR2 are LGHNT and FRNRAP. Full variable domain (outside the CDR3, taken from reference TRBV12-5 and TRBJ1-1): DARVTQTPRHKVTEMGQEVTMRCQPILGHNTVFWYRQTMMQGLELLAYFRNRAPLDDSGMPKDRFSAEMPDATLATLKIQPSEPRDSAVYFCASGTSGTEAFFGQGTRLTVV.

J is TRBJ2-1 and V is TRBV10-3; 11 bases line up with TRBD1. CDR1 and CDR2 (germline): ENHRY, SYGVKD. This CDR3 comprises 13 residues. Trimming removed 4 bases from V and 9 bases from J; junction bases left unmatched: 2. Written as DNA, the CDR3 is TGTGCCATCAGTGGGACAGGGGGCTTTGAGCAGTTCTTC. This sequence encodes CAISGTGGFEQFF.

The rearrangement links TRBV4-3 to TRBJ1-2; 8 nucleotides match TRBD1. CDR1 and CDR2 from the germline V gene are LGHNA and YSLEER. The CDR3 totals 17 residues. V lost 0 bases and J lost 8; bases outside the gene matches: 14. The CDR3 coding sequence is TGCGCCAGCAGCCAAGACAGGGGCTCCCCCCACAGGGGGGGCTACACCTTC. Amino acid sequence: CASSQDRGSPHRGGYTF.

This chain uses TRBV9 with TRBJ2-2; possible D gene TRBD2, 5 bases. Between the trimmed V and J ends, which lost 2 bases and 6 bases, there was a span of 11 bases. The germline CDR1 and CDR2 sequences are SGDLS and YYNGEE. The CDR3 spans 14 residues. CDR3 nucleotide sequence: TGTGCCAGCAGCGTCAACCCTAGCCCCGGGGAGCTGTTTTTT. Protein: CASSVNPSPGELFF.

The chain has TRBV20-1 and TRBJ2-5; D is uncertain. The CDR3 has 11 residues. Trimming took 3 bases from V and 1 from J, leaving 3 bases between them. Germline CDR1 is DFQATT and CDR2 is SNEGSKA (reference sequence). The CDR3 is CSASLQETQYF. CDR3 bases: TGCAGTGCTAGTCTCCAAGAGACCCAGTACTTC.

The rearrangement joins TRBV10-2 to TRBJ2-7; 8 nucleotides align to TRBD1. Germline CDR1 WSHSY, CDR2 SAAADI. With V trimmed by 5 bases and J by 2 bases, 5 bases remained unmatched. CDR3 length equals 14 residues. The CDR3 sequence is CASSQGQGPYEQYF. CDR3 DNA sequence: TGCGCCAGCAGTCAAGGACAGGGACCCTACGAGCAGTACTTC.

V and J are TRBV5-1 and TRBJ1-2; unclear D gene. Trimming took off 0 bases at V and 0 bases at J, with 3 bases between the two ends. Germline CDR1 SGHRS, CDR2 YFSETQ. The CDR3 is made up of 13 amino acids. The CDR3 reads CASSLGANYGYTF. The CDR3 bases are TGCGCCAGCAGCTTGGGCGCTAACTATGGCTACACCTTC.

The chain joins TRBV29-1 to TRBJ2-7; D unclear. The CDR3 spans 11 residues. With 7 bases removed from V and 3 bases from J, the gap between germline ends came to 10 bases. Germline lookup yields CDR1 SQVTM and CDR2 ANQGSEA. In DNA, the CDR3 is TGCAGCGCCAGTTCGGGCTACGAGCAGTACTTC. Its protein product is CSASSGYEQYF.

V gene TRBV6-4 combines with J gene TRBJ2-3; D is perhaps TRBD2 (6 bases). V was cut by 2 bases and J by 3 bases, with 15 bases left in between. CDR1 and CDR2 (germline): MRHNA, SNTAGT. The CDR3 spans 16 residues. The CDR3 sequence is CASSDVGTGRTDTQYF. CDR3 coding DNA: TGTGCCAGCAGTGACGTCGGAACGGGGAGGACAGATACGCAGTATTTT.

This clone occurred once. The chain uses TRBV2 and TRBJ2-2; 9 nucleotides match TRBD1. Trimming cost V 7 bases and J 8 bases; bases outside gene matches: 14. Germline lookup yields CDR1 SNHLY and CDR2 FYNNEI. The CDR3 spans 16 residues. The CDR3: CASTDPGQGIVGELFF. DNA of the CDR3: TGTGCCAGCACCGACCCTGGACAGGGGATAGTTGGGGAGCTGTTTTTT.

This rearrangement joins TRBV28 to TRBJ1-3; a weak D match, TRBD1 (5 bases). This CDR3 has 16 amino acids. Germline V gene sequence: CDR1 MDHEN, CDR2 SYDVKM. The ends were cut back, 4 bases at V and 0 bases at J, with 13 bases in the middle. The CDR3: CASSWGDRNSGNTIYF. CDR3 bases: TGTGCCAGCAGTTGGGGGGACCGCAACTCTGGAAACACCATATATTTT.

The table lists this clone with a count of one. This chain joins TRBV5-1 and TRBJ2-2; 10 nucleotides align to TRBD1. CDR1 SGHRS and CDR2 YFSETQ come from the germline V gene. CDR3 length: 15 residues. The junction had 5 bases not matched to a gene; V was cut back by 3 bases and J by 6 bases. CDR3 sequence reads: CASSSGQGRSGELFF. DNA of the CDR3: TGCGCCAGCAGCTCGGGACAGGGGAGATCCGGGGAGCTGTTTTTT.

This rearrangement joins TRBV18 to TRBJ1-4, with D uncertain. V lost 4 bases to trimming and J lost 4 bases, with 10 bases between them. Germline CDR1 is KGHSH and CDR2 is LQKENI. This CDR3 spans 14 amino acids. Written as DNA, the CDR3 is TGTGCCAGCTCACAGGGAGGCGTTAATGAAAAACTGTTTTTT. As protein: CASSQGGVNEKLFF.

V is TRBV9 and J is TRBJ2-5; D remains ambiguous. V was cut by 4 bases and J by 2 bases, with 15 bases left in between. Germline V CDR1 and CDR2: SGDLS, YYNGEE. CDR3 length equals 15 residues. The CDR3 sequence: CASSLNSIPQETQYF. The CDR3 nucleotides are TGTGCCAGCAGCCTCAACAGTATACCACAAGAGACCCAGTACTTC.

This clone occurred a few times. The J gene is TRBJ1-1, the V gene TRBV19; D gene uncertain. This CDR3 region has 12 residues. Germline V gives CDR1 LNHDA, CDR2 SQIVND (reference sequence). V was shortened by 5 bases and J by 7 bases, with 11 bases between the two germline ends. Here the CDR3 DNA reads TGTGCCAGTAGTGGAGGGTTGGGTGAAGCTTTCTTT. This gives the protein CASSGGLGEAFF.

The rearrangement uses TRBV4-2 and TRBJ2-5, with a possible D match to TRBD2 (5 bases). This CDR3 contains 16 residues. V gave up 0 bases and J gave up 1 base, with 12 bases separating them. Germline CDR1 and CDR2: LGHNA and YNFKEQ. CDR3 in DNA: TGTGCCAGCAGCCAAGAAGGAGGCCTTGTCCAAGAGACCCAGTACTTC. Residues: CASSQEGGLVQETQYF.

The chain joins TRBV15 to TRBJ2-1, with D perhaps TRBD2 (7 bases). This CDR3 contains 16 residues. Germline CDR1 and CDR2: LNHNV and YYDKDF (reference sequence). V dropped 3 bases and J dropped 3 bases, with 15 bases sitting between them. The CDR3 bases are TGTGCCACCAGCAGTTTATCGGGGGGCTTCTACAATGAGCAGTTCTTC. As protein: CATSSLSGGFYNEQFF. Filled out from reference TRBV15 and TRBJ2-1, the complete variable domain reads DAMVIQNPRYQVTQFGKPVTLSCSQTLNHNVMYWYQQKSSQAPKLLFHYYDKDFNNEADTPDNFQSRRPNTSFCFLDIRSPGLGDTAMYLCATSSLSGGFYNEQFFGPGTRLTVL.

Only one count was recorded for this clone. The chain recombines TRBV15 with TRBJ1-1; TRBD1 matches 7 bases. After removal of 4 bases from V and 1 base from J, the junction contained 6 bases not matched to a gene. This CDR3 has 15 residues. Germline V gene data show CDR1 as LNHNV and CDR2 as YYDKDF (reference sequence). CDR3 coding DNA: TGTGCCACCAGCACAAACAGGGGAAGGAACACTGAAGCTTTCTTT. As protein: CATSTNRGRNTEAFF.

This clone appeared a few times. This rearrangement joins TRBV19 to TRBJ2-7, with TRBD1 identical over 9 bases. The CDR3 has 14 amino acids. Germline CDR1 reads LNHDA; CDR2 reads SQIVND (reference sequence). V shed 3 bases, J shed 6 bases, and the junction held 6 bases outside the gene matches. CDR3 DNA sequence: TGTGCCAGTAGTATTGTGGGGACAGGGCGCGAGCAGTACTTC. It encodes CASSIVGTGREQYF.

The chain combines TRBV5-1 with TRBJ2-1, with D perhaps matching TRBD1 (5 bases). The germline gives CDR1 SGHRS, CDR2 YFSETQ. The CDR3 length is 13 residues. The V gene lost 4 bases and the J gene lost 6 bases, with 11 bases spanning the gap. This CDR3 reads CASSLDTVNEQFF. The CDR3, as DNA: TGCGCCAGCAGCCTGGACACAGTCAATGAGCAGTTCTTC. The full variable domain, its missing parts supplied by reference TRBV5-1 and TRBJ2-1, is KAGVTQTPRYLIKTRGQQVTLSCSPISGHRSVSWYQQTPGQGLQFLFEYFSETQRNKGNFPGRFSGRQFSNSRSEMNVSTLELGDSALYLCASSLDTVNEQFFGPGTRLTVL.

This rearrangement joins TRBV19 to TRBJ1-2, with TRBD1 identical over 8 bases. The germline V gene encodes CDR1 LNHDA and CDR2 SQIVND (reference sequence). The CDR3 totals 18 residues. The V segment lost 7 bases and the J segment 5 bases; nucleotides outside the gene matches: 21. This chain's CDR3 is CASTSRDRSRGALYGYTF. CDR3 nucleotide sequence: TGTGCCAGTACCTCGAGGGACAGGAGTCGGGGGGCTCTATATGGCTACACCTTC.

The V call is TRBV6-1, the J call TRBJ2-5, with 11 bases matching TRBD2. CDR3 size: 15 residues. Germline-derived CDR1 and CDR2 are MNHNS and SASEGT. V shed 2 bases, J shed 3 bases, and the junction held 2 bases outside the gene matches. CDR3 sequence: CASSELAGGKETQYF. The CDR3, as DNA: TGTGCCAGCAGTGAACTAGCGGGGGGAAAAGAGACCCAGTACTTC.

The chain couples TRBV19 to TRBJ1-2; 7 nucleotides line up with TRBD1. Germline V gene lookup returns CDR1 LNHDA and CDR2 SQIVND (reference sequence). The CDR3 runs to 16 residues. J was trimmed by 1 base and V by 3 bases; bases with no gene match: 8. CDR3 sequence reads: CASSIGPWDSNYGYTF. The CDR3, as DNA: TGTGCCAGTAGTATCGGCCCCTGGGACAGTAACTATGGCTACACCTTC.

This clone was counted once. The chain links TRBV6-6 to TRBJ2-2; 7 bases line up with TRBD1. Looked up from germline, CDR1 is MNHNY and CDR2 is SVGAGI (reference sequence). The CDR3 is made up of 14 amino acids. J lost 6 bases, V lost 6 bases, and 7 bases had no gene match. CDR3 DNA: TGTGCCAGCAGAACTGGCACAGGGGCCGGGGAGCTGTTTTTT. Translating gives CASRTGTGAGELFF.

The chain is built from TRBV21-1 and TRBJ2-7; the D call of TRBD2 is as the table states it, not checked on the DNA. TRBV21-1 is an annotated pseudogene. The CDR3 is made up of 13 amino acids. Here the CDR3 reads CASSNRIPYEQYF. Here the CDR3 DNA reads TGTGCCAGCAGCAACCGTATCCCCTACGAGCAGTACTTC.

V gene TRBV6-5 combines with J gene TRBJ1-1, with TRBD1 matching 7 bases. The germline V gene encodes CDR1 MNHEY and CDR2 SVGAGI. This CDR3 has 15 amino acids. Trimming cost V 4 bases and J 7 bases; bases outside gene matches: 12. CDR3 bases: TGTGCCAGCAGTTCCTCAGGGGGAAGATCGGGTGAAGCTTTCTTT. Its protein is CASSSSGGRSGEAFF.

A single count supports this clone. The chain joins TRBV6-1 to TRBJ1-1; D may be TRBD1 (5 bases). V shed 1 base and J shed 8 bases, with 11 bases lying between them. The CDR3 is 13 residues long. The germline gives CDR1 MNHNS, CDR2 SASEGT. The CDR3 spells CASSEVLGGEAFF. CDR3 sequence (DNA): TGTGCCAGCAGTGAAGTGTTGGGGGGAGAAGCTTTCTTT.

The chain joins TRBV19 to TRBJ2-7, with D possibly matching TRBD1 (6 bases). The CDR3 is made up of 15 amino acids. V gave up 3 bases and J gave up 3 bases, with 15 bases separating them. Germline V CDR1 and CDR2: LNHDA, SQIVND (reference sequence). The CDR3 nucleotides read TGTGCCAGTAGTATTGGGCAAGGGGGTTTCTACGAGCAGTACTTC. Protein: CASSIGQGGFYEQYF.

The gene calls are TRBV25-1 and TRBJ1-2; possibly TRBD1 for D (5 bases). Germline assignment: CDR1 MGHDK and CDR2 SYGVNS. The CDR3 sequence is 13 residues long. V was cut by 9 bases and J by 5 bases, with 16 bases left in between. This chain's CDR3 is CASRRGRIYGYTF. The CDR3 DNA follows: TGTGCCAGTAGGCGGGGACGGATATATGGCTACACCTTC.

This chain links TRBV18 with TRBJ1-1; 10 bases match TRBD1. V dropped 6 bases and J dropped 1; count of bases not matched to a gene: 8. There are 16 residues in the CDR3. Germline CDR1 is KGHSH and CDR2 is LQKENI. The DNA for the CDR3 is TGTGCCAGCTCGCCTGGACAGGGGGTTCGGAACACTGAAGCTTTCTTT. As protein: CASSPGQGVRNTEAFF. The complete variable domain, with remaining parts taken from reference TRBV18 and TRBJ1-1, reads NAGVMQNPRHLVRRRGQEARLRCSPMKGHSHVYWYRQLPEEGLKFMVYLQKENIIDESGMPKERFSAEFPKEGPSILRIQQVVRGDSAAYFCASSPGQGVRNTEAFFGQGTRLTVV.

This chain uses TRBV25-1 with TRBJ1-5; perhaps TRBD1 as D (5 bases). The V gene's germline CDR1 is MGHDK and CDR2 SYGVNS. Trimming removed 1 base from V and 2 bases from J, with 9 bases in between. This CDR3 region has 15 residues. DNA of the CDR3: TGTGCCAGCAGTGAATCAGGGCTGGGCAATCAGCCCCAGCATTTT. It translates to CASSESGLGNQPQHF.

The chain couples TRBV6-6 to TRBJ1-2; no clear D gene. The CDR3 totals 11 residues. Per germline, CDR1 MNHNY and CDR2 SVGAGI (reference sequence). The V end lost 6 bases, the J end lost 9 bases, and 11 bases lay between the germline ends. The CDR3 DNA reads TGTGCCAGCAGCCCCAAAATCAGCTACACCTTC. This encodes CASSPKISYTF.